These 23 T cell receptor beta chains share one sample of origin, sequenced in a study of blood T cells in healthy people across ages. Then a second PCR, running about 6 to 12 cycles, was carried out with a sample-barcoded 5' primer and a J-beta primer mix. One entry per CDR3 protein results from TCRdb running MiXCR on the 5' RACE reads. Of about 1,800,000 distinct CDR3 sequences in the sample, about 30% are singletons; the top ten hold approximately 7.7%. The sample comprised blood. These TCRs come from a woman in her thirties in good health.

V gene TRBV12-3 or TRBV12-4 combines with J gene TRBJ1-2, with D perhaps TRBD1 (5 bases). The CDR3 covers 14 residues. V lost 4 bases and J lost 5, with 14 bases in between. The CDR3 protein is CASSSPSGRYGYTF. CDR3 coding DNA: TGTGCCAGCAGTTCCCCTTCGGGGCGGTATGGCTACACCTTC.

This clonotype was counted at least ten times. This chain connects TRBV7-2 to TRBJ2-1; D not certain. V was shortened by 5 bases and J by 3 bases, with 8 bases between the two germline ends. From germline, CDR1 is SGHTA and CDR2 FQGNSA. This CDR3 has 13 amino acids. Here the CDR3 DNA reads TGTGCCAGCAGCACGTACAGCTACAATGAGCAGTTCTTC. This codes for CASSTYSYNEQFF.

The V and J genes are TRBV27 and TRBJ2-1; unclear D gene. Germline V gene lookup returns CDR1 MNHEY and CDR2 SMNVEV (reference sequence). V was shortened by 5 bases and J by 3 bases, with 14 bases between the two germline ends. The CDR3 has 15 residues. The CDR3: CASSISLAVYNEQFF. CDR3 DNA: TGTGCCAGCAGTATCTCCCTTGCGGTCTACAATGAGCAGTTCTTC.

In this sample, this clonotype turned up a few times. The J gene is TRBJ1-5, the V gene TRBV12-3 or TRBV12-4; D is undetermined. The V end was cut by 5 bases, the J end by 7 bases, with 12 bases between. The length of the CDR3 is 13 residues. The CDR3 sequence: CASSQTQEQPQHF. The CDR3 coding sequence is TGTGCCAGCAGTCAAACGCAGGAACAGCCCCAGCATTTT.

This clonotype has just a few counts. The CDR3 sequence is CASSPNQPQHF. DNA for the CDR3: TGTGCCAGCAGCCCTAATCAGCCCCAGCATTTT. This rearrangement joins TRBV28 to TRBJ1-5; D gene ambiguous. V lost 6 bases and J 4 bases, leaving 4 bases between the germline ends. Per germline, CDR1 MDHEN and CDR2 SYDVKM. The CDR3 covers 11 residues.

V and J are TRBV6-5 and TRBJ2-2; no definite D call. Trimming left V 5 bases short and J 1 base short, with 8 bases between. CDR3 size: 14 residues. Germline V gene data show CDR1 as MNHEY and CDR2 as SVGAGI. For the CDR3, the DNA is TGTGCCAGCAGTAGGTATTTGAACACCGGGGAGCTGTTTTTT. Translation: CASSRYLNTGELFF.

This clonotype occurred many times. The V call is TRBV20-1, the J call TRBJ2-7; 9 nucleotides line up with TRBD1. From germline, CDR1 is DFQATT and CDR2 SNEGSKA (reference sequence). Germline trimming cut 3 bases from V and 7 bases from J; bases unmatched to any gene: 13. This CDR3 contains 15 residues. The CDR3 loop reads CSASLDNRGPPEQYF. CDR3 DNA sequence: TGCAGTGCTAGCCTCGATAACAGGGGGCCGCCAGAGCAGTACTTC.

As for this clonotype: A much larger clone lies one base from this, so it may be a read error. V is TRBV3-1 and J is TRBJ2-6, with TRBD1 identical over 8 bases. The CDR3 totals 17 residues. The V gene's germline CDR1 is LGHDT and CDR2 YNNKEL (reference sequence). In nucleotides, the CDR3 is TGTGCCAGCAGCCAAGGGACAGGGAACTCTGGGGCCAAAGTCCTGACTTTC. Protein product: CASSQGTGNSGAKVLTF.

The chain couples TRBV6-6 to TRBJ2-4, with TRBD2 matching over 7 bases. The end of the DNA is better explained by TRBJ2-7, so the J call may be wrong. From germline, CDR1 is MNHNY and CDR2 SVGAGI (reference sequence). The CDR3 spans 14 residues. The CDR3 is CASSYSAGAYEQYF. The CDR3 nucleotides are TGTGCCAGCAGTTACTCGGCGGGGGCCTACGAGCAGTACTTC.

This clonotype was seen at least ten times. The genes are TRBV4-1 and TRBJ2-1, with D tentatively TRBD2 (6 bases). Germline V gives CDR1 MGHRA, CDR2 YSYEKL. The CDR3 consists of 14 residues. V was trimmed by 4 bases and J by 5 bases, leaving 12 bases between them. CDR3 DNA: TGCGCCAGCAGCCCTCTGACTAGTAACAATGAGCAGTTCTTC. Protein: CASSPLTSNNEQFF.

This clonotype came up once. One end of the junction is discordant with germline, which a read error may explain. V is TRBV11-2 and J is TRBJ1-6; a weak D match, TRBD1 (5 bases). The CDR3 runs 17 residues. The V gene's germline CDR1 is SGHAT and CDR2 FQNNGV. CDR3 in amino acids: CASRIGGAGMDNPPLHF. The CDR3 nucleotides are TGTGCCAGCAGGATTGGGGGTGCGGGGATGGATAATCCACCCCTCCACTTT.

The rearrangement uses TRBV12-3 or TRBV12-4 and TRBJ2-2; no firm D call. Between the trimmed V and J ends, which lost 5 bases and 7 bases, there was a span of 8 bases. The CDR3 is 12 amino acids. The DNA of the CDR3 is TGTGCCAGCAGTATAAAGGGCGGGGAGCTGTTTTTT. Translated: CASSIKGGELFF.

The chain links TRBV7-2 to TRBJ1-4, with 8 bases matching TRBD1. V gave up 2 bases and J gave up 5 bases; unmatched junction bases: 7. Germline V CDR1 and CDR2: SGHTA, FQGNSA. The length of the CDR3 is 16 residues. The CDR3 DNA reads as TGTGCCAGCAGCTTATTCACAGGGGGAAAGAATGAAAAACTGTTTTTT. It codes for CASSLFTGGKNEKLFF. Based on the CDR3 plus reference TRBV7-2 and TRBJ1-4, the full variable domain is GAGVSQSPSNKVTEKGKDVELRCDPISGHTALYWYRQSLGQGLEFLIYFQGNSAPDKSGLPSDRFSAERTGGSVSTLTIQRTQQEDSAVYLCASSLFTGGKNEKLFFGSGTQLSVL.

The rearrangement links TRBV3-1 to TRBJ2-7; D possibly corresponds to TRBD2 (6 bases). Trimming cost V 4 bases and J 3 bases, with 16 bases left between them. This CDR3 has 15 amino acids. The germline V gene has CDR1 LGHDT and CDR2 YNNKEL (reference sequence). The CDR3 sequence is CASSPLTGSYYEQYF. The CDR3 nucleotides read TGTGCCAGCAGCCCCTTAACCGGGAGTTACTACGAGCAGTACTTC.

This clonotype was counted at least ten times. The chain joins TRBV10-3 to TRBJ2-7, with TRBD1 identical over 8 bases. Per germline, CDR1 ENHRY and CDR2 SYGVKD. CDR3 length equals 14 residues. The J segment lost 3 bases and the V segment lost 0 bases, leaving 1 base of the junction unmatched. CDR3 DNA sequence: TGTGCCATCAGTGAGTCTGGACAGGGCTACGAGCAGTACTTC. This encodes CAISESGQGYEQYF.

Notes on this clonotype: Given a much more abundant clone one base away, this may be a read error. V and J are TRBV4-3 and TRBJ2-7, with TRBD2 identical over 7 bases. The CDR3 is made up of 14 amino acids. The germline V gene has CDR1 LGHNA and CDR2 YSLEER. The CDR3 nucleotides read TGCGCCAGCAGCCAAGGACTAGCCTCCTACAAGCAGTACTTC. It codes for CASSQGLASYKQYF.

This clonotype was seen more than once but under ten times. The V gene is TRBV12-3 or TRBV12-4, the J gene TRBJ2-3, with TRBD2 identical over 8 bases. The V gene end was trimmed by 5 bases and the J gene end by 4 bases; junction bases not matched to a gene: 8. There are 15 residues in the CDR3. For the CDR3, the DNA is TGTGCCAGCAGTGTCCCGGGACTAGACTCAGATACGCAGTATTTT. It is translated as CASSVPGLDSDTQYF.

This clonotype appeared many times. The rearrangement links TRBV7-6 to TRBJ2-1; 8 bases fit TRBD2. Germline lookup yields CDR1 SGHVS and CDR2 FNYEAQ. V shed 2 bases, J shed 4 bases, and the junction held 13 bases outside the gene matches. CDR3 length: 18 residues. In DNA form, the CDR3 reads TGTGCCAGCAGCTTATTTCAGGGCGGGAGGACAACTTACAATGAGCAGTTCTTC. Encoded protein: CASSLFQGGRTTYNEQFF.

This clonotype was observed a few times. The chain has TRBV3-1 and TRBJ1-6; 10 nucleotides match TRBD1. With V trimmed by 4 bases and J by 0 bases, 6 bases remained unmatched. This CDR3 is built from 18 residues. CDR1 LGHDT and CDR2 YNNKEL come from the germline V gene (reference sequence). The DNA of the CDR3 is TGTGCCAGCAGCCGGCCGGGACAGGGGAGCTCCTATAATTCACCCCTCCACTTT. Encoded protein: CASSRPGQGSSYNSPLHF.

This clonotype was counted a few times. CDR3 bases: TGCGCCAGCAGCAGACCCCCGGGGACTGAAGCTTTCTTT. Translated, it gives CASSRPPGTEAFF. The chain carries TRBV5-1 and TRBJ1-1; D unresolved. The germline V and J ends were trimmed by 4 bases and 5 bases, with 12 bases remaining between them. The CDR3 is 13 amino acids. From germline, CDR1 is SGHRS and CDR2 YFSETQ.

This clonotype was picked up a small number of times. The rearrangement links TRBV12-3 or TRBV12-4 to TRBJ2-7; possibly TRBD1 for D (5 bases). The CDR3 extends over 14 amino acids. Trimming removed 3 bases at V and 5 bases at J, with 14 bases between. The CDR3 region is CASSFQGIRDEQYF. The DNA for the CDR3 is TGTGCCAGCAGTTTTCAGGGTATTAGGGACGAGCAGTACTTC.

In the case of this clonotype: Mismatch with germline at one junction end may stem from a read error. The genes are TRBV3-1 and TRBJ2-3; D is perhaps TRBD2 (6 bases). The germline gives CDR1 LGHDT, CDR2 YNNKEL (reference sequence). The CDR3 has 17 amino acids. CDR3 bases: TGTGCCAGCAGTAAGAGACGGGCTAGCGATGGCACAGATGCGCAGTATTTT. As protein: CASSKRRASDGTDAQYF.

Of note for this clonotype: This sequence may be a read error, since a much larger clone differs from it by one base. CDR3 sequence: CASSRDRANNERFF. In DNA, the CDR3 is TGTGCCAGCAGCCGGGACAGGGCCAACAATGAGCGGTTCTTC. The chain has TRBV5-5 and TRBJ2-1; 9 bases are shared with TRBD1. This CDR3 has 14 residues. Germline V gene sequence: CDR1 SGHKS, CDR2 YYEKEE (reference sequence).